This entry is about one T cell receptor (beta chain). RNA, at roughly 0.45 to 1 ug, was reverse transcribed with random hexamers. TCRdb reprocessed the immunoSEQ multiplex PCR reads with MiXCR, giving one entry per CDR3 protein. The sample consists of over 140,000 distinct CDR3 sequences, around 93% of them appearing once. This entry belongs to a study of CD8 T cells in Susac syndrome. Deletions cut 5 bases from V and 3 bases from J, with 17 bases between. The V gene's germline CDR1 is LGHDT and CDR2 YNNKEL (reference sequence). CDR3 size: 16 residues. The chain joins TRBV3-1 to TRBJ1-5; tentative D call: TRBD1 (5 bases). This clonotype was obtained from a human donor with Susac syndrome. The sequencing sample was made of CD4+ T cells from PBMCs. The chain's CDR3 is CASSGPGGNNNQPQHF. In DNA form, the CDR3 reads TGTGCCAGCAGCGGGCCCGGGGGGAATAACAATCAGCCCCAGCATTTT.